This is a list of T cell receptor beta chains from one sample in a study of shared clonotypes between healthy human individuals. Data came from immunoSEQ multiplex PCR; TCRdb stores just in-frame clones and leaves some out. The sample consists of about 1 million clones, about 75% of them appearing once. The sequencing sample was made of memory CD4+ T cells sorted from blood. All receptors derive from a man in his late teens or twenties in good health. Both conserved end residues are part of each CDR3. Clone size is stated in some rows and not others, as once, few, many or a class when expanded.

TRBV2	TRBJ1-2	few	CASGTGFGYTF
TRBV14	TRBJ1-6	NA	CASSQRDNSPLHF
TRBV5-6	TRBJ2-7	NA	CASSLAPTSGIYEQYF
TRBV4-3	TRBJ1-1	NA	CASSQERNTEAFF
TRBV30	TRBJ1-3	NA	CAWSGGVENTIYF
TRBV6-6	TRBJ1-1	few	CASRGTGVSEAFF
TRBV6-6	TRBJ2-7	NA	CASSRGGLVATEQYF
TRBV2	TRBJ2-7	NA	CASSVGQGSTYEQYF
TRBV6-1	TRBJ2-5	NA	CASSGIQETQYF
TRBV2	TRBJ1-6	few	CASCGEQNSPLHF
TRBV6-5	TRBJ1-2	few	CATSWGNDGYTF
TRBV5-1	TRBJ1-4	NA	CASSLQSRRTGLNEKLFF
TRBV2	TRBJ1-2	NA	CASSQGAGTGNGYTF
TRBV2	TRBJ2-3	NA	CASVRRVDDTQYF
TRBV12-5	TRBJ1-5	few	CASAEDGSNQPQHF
TRBV27	TRBJ1-2	NA	CASSSGPYGYTF
TRBV19	TRBJ2-3	NA	CASSPRGLAGVDTQYF